These 24 T cell receptor beta chains share one sample of origin, sequenced in a study of cytomegalovirus exposure and HLA in healthy donors. Measured with immunoSEQ multiplex PCR; TCRdb has only the in-frame clones, and not every one. The sample includes about 240,000 clones, around 85% of them seen just once. Sequencing was performed on PBMCs. Every receptor here comes from a woman in her 30s in good health and CMV-seropositive.

This CDR3 is CASSLDFLGGTQYF. As DNA, the CDR3 is TGTGCCAGCAGTCTCGACTTCCTGGGGGGGACCCAGTACTTC. The chain uses TRBV6-6 and TRBJ2-5, with D perhaps matching TRBD2 (6 bases). The CDR3 contains 14 residues. V gave up 5 bases and J gave up 7 bases, with 17 bases separating them. Germline CDR1 is MNHNY and CDR2 is SVGAGI (reference sequence).

This chain connects TRBV5-1 to TRBJ2-5, with a tentative D call TRBD1 (5 bases). Between the trimmed V and J ends, which lost 3 bases and 5 bases, there was a span of 17 bases. In germline, CDR1 is SGHRS, CDR2 YFSETQ. The CDR3 spans 15 residues. CDR3 region: CASSSAGLSPETQYF. The CDR3 DNA is TGCGCCAGCAGCTCGGCAGGGCTATCCCCGGAGACCCAGTACTTC.

This clone was seen once. V gene TRBV7-9 combines with J gene TRBJ2-1; possible D gene TRBD1, 6 bases. The CDR3 contains 15 residues. Germline-derived CDR1 and CDR2 are SEHNR and FQNEAQ (reference sequence). V was trimmed by 5 bases and J by 5 bases, leaving 16 bases between them. As DNA, the CDR3 is TGTGCCAGCAGCCCCAAGGGGGACCTCCACAATGAGCAGTTCTTC. Its translation is CASSPKGDLHNEQFF. Full variable domain (remainder filled in from reference TRBV7-9 and TRBJ2-1): DTGVSQNPRHKITKRGQNVTFRCDPISEHNRLYWYRQTLGQGPEFLTYFQNEAQLEKSRLLSDRFSAERPKGSFSTLEIQRTEQGDSAMYLCASSPKGDLHNEQFFGPGTRLTVL.

V gene TRBV4-1 combines with J gene TRBJ2-7; 7 bases agree with TRBD1. The ends lost 5 bases at V and 3 bases at J; junction bases unmatched: 13. The CDR3 contains 16 residues. Germline-derived CDR1 and CDR2 are MGHRA and YSYEKL. DNA of the CDR3: TGCGCCAGCAGCGAAAGTGGGACAGTTTTATTCTACGAGCAGTACTTC. Encoded protein: CASSESGTVLFYEQYF.

The genes are TRBV5-1 and TRBJ2-1; 10 bases are shared with TRBD2. Germline V CDR1 and CDR2: SGHRS, YFSETQ. The V segment lost 2 bases and the J segment 7 bases; nucleotides outside the gene matches: 12. This CDR3 is 17 amino acids long. CDR3 sequence (DNA): TGCGCCAGCAGCTTTGGCGGGAGCGGGAGGGCCGGGAATGAGCAGTTCTTC. It specifies CASSFGGSGRAGNEQFF.

The rearrangement links TRBV7-9 to TRBJ2-7; 11 bases agree with TRBD1. Germline assignment: CDR1 SEHNR and CDR2 FQNEAQ (reference sequence). This CDR3 contains 15 residues. The V and J ends lost 3 bases and 4 bases, in that order; junction bases with no gene match: 5. The CDR3 DNA reads TGTGCCAGCAGCTTTTCAGGGACAGGGGGTTACGAGCAGTACTTC. Amino acid sequence: CASSFSGTGGYEQYF.

The chain recombines TRBV10-2 with TRBJ2-1; the match to TRBD2 covers 9 bases. The CDR3 has 15 residues. Germline V gives CDR1 WSHSY, CDR2 SAAADI. V was pared by 3 bases and J by 7 bases, with 7 bases of the junction left unmatched. CDR3 region: CASSERGLAGNEQFF. CDR3 DNA sequence: TGCGCCAGCAGTGAAAGGGGACTAGCTGGTAATGAGCAGTTCTTC.

The J gene is TRBJ2-6, the V gene TRBV23-1; tentatively, D is TRBD2 (7 bases). TRBV23-1 is annotated as an ORF whose role is uncertain. Trimming removed 6 bases at V and 5 bases at J, with 17 bases between. CDR3 length: 16 amino acids. Here the CDR3 DNA reads TGCGCCAGCAGCCAAGGGGGGGGCTGCTGGGCCAACGTCCTGACTTTC. This codes for CASSQGGGCWANVLTF.

This rearrangement joins TRBV2 to TRBJ2-1, with D unresolved. Trimming shortened V by 6 bases and J by 7 bases, and 10 bases separated the two germline ends. Germline CDR1 reads SNHLY; CDR2 reads FYNNEI. There are 12 residues in the CDR3. CDR3 loop: CASSALTNEQFF. The CDR3 region has the DNA TGTGCCAGCAGCGCACTAACTAATGAGCAGTTCTTC.

The V call is TRBV27, the J call TRBJ2-5; 9 bases match TRBD1. V lost 6 bases, J lost 3 bases, and 2 bases stayed unmatched. The CDR3 has 13 amino acids. Per the germline V gene, CDR1 is MNHEY and CDR2 is SMNVEV (reference sequence). CDR3 sequence: CASRRDREETQYF. The CDR3 coding sequence is TGTGCCAGCAGGCGGGACAGGGAAGAGACCCAGTACTTC.

The chain is built from TRBV27 and TRBJ2-7, with TRBD1 identical over 7 bases. CDR3 length: 14 residues. V gave up 1 base and J gave up 10 bases; unmatched junction bases: 10. Germline-derived CDR1 and CDR2 are MNHEY and SMNVEV (reference sequence). The CDR3 spells CASSLFPGQSPQYF. CDR3 in DNA: TGTGCCAGCAGTTTATTTCCGGGACAGTCCCCCCAGTACTTC.

The chain couples TRBV4-1 to TRBJ1-3, with D possibly matching TRBD1 (6 bases). Trimming removed 2 bases from V and 4 bases from J, with 12 bases in between. Germline-derived CDR1 and CDR2 are MGHRA and YSYEKL. The CDR3 consists of 15 residues. The CDR3 region has the DNA TGCGCCAGCAGCCAAACTAGGGACACAGGAAACACCATATATTTT. Translated, it gives CASSQTRDTGNTIYF.

The rearrangement links TRBV27 to TRBJ2-2, with 10 positions matching TRBD2. Germline trimming cut 4 bases from V and 3 bases from J; bases unmatched to any gene: 8. From germline, CDR1 is MNHEY and CDR2 SMNVEV (reference sequence). The length of the CDR3 is 17 residues. CDR3 bases: TGTGCCAGCAGTTCCCCCAGCCTAGCGGGAGACACCGGGGAGCTGTTTTTT. Translated, it gives CASSSPSLAGDTGELFF.

The V call is TRBV30, the J call TRBJ1-4, with 9 positions matching TRBD1. CDR1 GTSNPN and CDR2 SVGIG come from the germline V gene (reference sequence). V shed 1 base and J 8 bases; nucleotides not matched to a gene: 8. The CDR3 contains 15 residues. The CDR3 DNA reads TGTGCCTGGAGTGCCCCCGGGACAGGGAGCGAAAAACTGTTTTTT. Residues: CAWSAPGTGSEKLFF.

This chain joins TRBV5-1 and TRBJ2-2, with D possibly being TRBD1 (5 bases). Germline CDR1 SGHRS, CDR2 YFSETQ. Trimming stripped 0 bases from V and 0 bases from J, with 15 bases between. This CDR3 has 18 amino acids. The CDR3 protein is CASSLVGPSYPNTGELFF. CDR3 DNA sequence: TGCGCCAGCAGCTTGGTGGGGCCCTCTTATCCGAACACCGGGGAGCTGTTTTTT. Full variable domain (outside the CDR3, taken from reference TRBV5-1 and TRBJ2-2): KAGVTQTPRYLIKTRGQQVTLSCSPISGHRSVSWYQQTPGQGLQFLFEYFSETQRNKGNFPGRFSGRQFSNSRSEMNVSTLELGDSALYLCASSLVGPSYPNTGELFFGEGSRLTVL.

The V call is TRBV19, the J call TRBJ1-5; no definite D call. Germline CDR1 is LNHDA and CDR2 is SQIVND (reference sequence). This CDR3 is built from 15 residues. Between the trimmed V and J ends, which lost 0 bases and 4 bases, there was a span of 10 bases. CDR3 protein: CASSIDVEENQPQHF. CDR3 DNA: TGTGCCAGTAGTATAGATGTCGAGGAAAATCAGCCCCAGCATTTT.

The V call is TRBV11-2, the J call TRBJ2-7; 9 bases match TRBD1. The junction had 15 bases not matched to a gene; V was cut back by 7 bases and J by 5 bases. Germline CDR1 is SGHAT and CDR2 is FQNNGV. The CDR3 loop spans 16 amino acids. CDR3 nucleotide sequence: TGTGCCAGCATCCCCTCGGACAGGGGTGGGTTTGACGAGCAGTACTTC. Its protein is CASIPSDRGGFDEQYF. Combining the CDR3 with reference TRBV11-2 and TRBJ2-7 gives the whole variable domain EAGVAQSPRYKIIEKRQSVAFWCNPISGHATLYWYQQILGQGPKLLIQFQNNGVVDDSQLPKDRFSAERLKGVDSTLKIQPAKLEDSAVYLCASIPSDRGGFDEQYFGPGTRLTVT.

The J gene is TRBJ2-7, the V gene TRBV2, with TRBD1 matching 8 bases. The CDR3 covers 15 residues. The germline CDR1 and CDR2 sequences are SNHLY and FYNNEI. V shed 5 bases, J shed 4 bases, and the junction held 10 bases outside the gene matches. CDR3 sequence: CASSQGTGWPYEQYF. The CDR3 DNA follows: TGTGCCAGCAGTCAAGGGACAGGTTGGCCATACGAGCAGTACTTC.

V gene TRBV6-1 combines with J gene TRBJ2-3, with TRBD1 as a possible D gene (6 bases). V was shortened by 7 bases and J by 1 base, with 9 bases between the two germline ends. CDR3 length: 13 amino acids. Germline V gene sequence: CDR1 MNHNS, CDR2 SASEGT. CDR3 region: CASTPGGTDTQYF. In DNA form, the CDR3 reads TGTGCCAGCACCCCAGGGGGCACAGATACGCAGTATTTT.

The chain combines TRBV19 with TRBJ1-2, with TRBD1 as a possible D gene (6 bases). The CDR3 is 13 residues long. Germline V gives CDR1 LNHDA, CDR2 SQIVND (reference sequence). V was cut by 5 bases and J by 4 bases, with 11 bases left in between. CDR3 sequence (DNA): TGTGCCAGTAGTGTGGGACAAATCTATGGCTACACCTTC. It translates to CASSVGQIYGYTF.

This sequence joins TRBV7-9 and TRBJ2-7, with TRBD1 identical over 7 bases. Losses at the gene ends were 3 bases for V and 4 bases for J; bases not matched to a gene: 6. Germline CDR1 and CDR2: SEHNR and FQNEAQ (reference sequence). CDR3 size: 14 residues. The CDR3 nucleotides are TGTGCCAGCAGCTTCTTTGACAGGGCGTACGAGCAGTACTTC. It yields the protein CASSFFDRAYEQYF.

The V call is TRBV4-1, the J call TRBJ1-5; D is ambiguous. Germline-derived CDR1 and CDR2 are MGHRA and YSYEKL. This CDR3 has 16 residues. V lost 0 bases and J lost 9, with 18 bases in between. The CDR3 nucleotides read TGCGCCAGCAGCCAAGATGGAGGACGGTCCGATAGGCCCCAGCATTTT. Protein: CASSQDGGRSDRPQHF.

The DNA of the CDR3 is TGCGCCAGCAGCTTGGCCCCCATGGCGGGATTCAGCTACAATGAGCAGTTCTTC. Protein sequence: CASSLAPMAGFSYNEQFF. The chain couples TRBV5-1 to TRBJ2-1; perhaps TRBD2 as D (6 bases). The CDR3 sequence is 18 residues long. V shed 0 bases and J shed 3 bases, with 19 bases lying between them. Looked up from germline, CDR1 is SGHRS and CDR2 is YFSETQ.

V is TRBV4-1 and J is TRBJ2-1; possible D gene TRBD2, 5 bases. The CDR3 is 13 residues long. Per germline, CDR1 MGHRA and CDR2 YSYEKL. V shed 4 bases and J shed 12 bases, with 16 bases lying between them. In DNA, the CDR3 is TGCGCCAGCAGCCTCCAGAGGGATAGCTGGCAGTTCTTC. Its translation: CASSLQRDSWQFF.